This is a list of T cell receptor beta chains from one sample in a study of T cell responses to AZD1222 COVID-19 vaccine. Clones were sequenced by immunoSEQ multiplex PCR, and TCRdb holds only the in-frame ones, with some missing. The sample yields approximately 120,000 clones, 84% seen once. The sample in question was peripheral blood, obtained 28 days after the second AZD1222 dose. Source of these receptors: an adult who received the AZD1222 COVID-19 vaccine. Each CDR3 is given with its conserved first and last residue. Fields, in order: J gene, clone size, V gene, D gene, CDR3 length, CDR3 DNA, CDR3 protein. A D gene is named only where the DNA matches it firmly. For some rows the clone size is stated as once, few or many, or as a class when expanded; others skip it.

J gene: TRBJ2-1; clone size: -; V gene: TRBV4-3; D gene: -; CDR3 length: 15; CDR3 DNA: TGCGCCAGCAGCCAGCTGGGGGCCAGATACAATGAGCAGTTCTTC; CDR3 protein: CASSQLGARYNEQFF
J gene: TRBJ1-5; clone size: -; V gene: TRBV10-3; D gene: TRBD1; CDR3 length: 14; CDR3 DNA: TGTGCCATCACCCCCCGGACAGGGAATCAGCCCCAGCATTTT; CDR3 protein: CAITPRTGNQPQHF
J gene: TRBJ1-3; clone size: -; V gene: TRBV6-1; D gene: TRBD1; CDR3 length: 14; CDR3 DNA: TGTGCCAGCAGGCCGGGACAGGCCGGAAACACCATATATTTT; CDR3 protein: CASRPGQAGNTIYF
J gene: TRBJ1-2; clone size: -; V gene: TRBV28; D gene: -; CDR3 length: 13; CDR3 DNA: TGTGCCAGCGACTCTAAGGTGTCCTATGGCTACACCTTC; CDR3 protein: CASDSKVSYGYTF
J gene: TRBJ2-7; clone size: -; V gene: TRBV6-5; D gene: TRBD2; CDR3 length: 14; CDR3 DNA: TGTGCCAGCAGTTACGGCGGGGGGGACTACGAGCAGTACTTC; CDR3 protein: CASSYGGGDYEQYF
J gene: TRBJ2-7; clone size: few; V gene: TRBV14; D gene: -; CDR3 length: 13; CDR3 DNA: TGTGCCAGCAGCCAAGTTGTTCCAGGCGAGCAGTACTTC; CDR3 protein: CASSQVVPGEQYF
J gene: TRBJ1-2; clone size: once; V gene: TRBV12-5; D gene: -; CDR3 length: 13; CDR3 DNA: TGTGCTAGTGGTTCCACGGGGTATAGGGGCTACACCTTC; CDR3 protein: CASGSTGYRGYTF
J gene: TRBJ2-7; clone size: -; V gene: TRBV5-1; D gene: -; CDR3 length: 14; CDR3 DNA: TGCGCCAGCAGCTTGCAGGGGGGGATTGACGAGCAGTACTTC; CDR3 protein: CASSLQGGIDEQYF
J gene: TRBJ1-5; clone size: once; V gene: TRBV27; D gene: -; CDR3 length: 13; CDR3 DNA: TGTGCCAGCAGTTTATTAAGGGGGCAGCCCCAGCATTTT; CDR3 protein: CASSLLRGQPQHF
J gene: TRBJ2-1; clone size: -; V gene: TRBV24-1; D gene: -; CDR3 length: 14; CDR3 DNA: TGTGCCACCAGTGATCTTGACAACCTCAATGAGCAGTTCTTC; CDR3 protein: CATSDLDNLNEQFF
J gene: TRBJ1-5; clone size: -; V gene: TRBV30; D gene: TRBD1; CDR3 length: 13; CDR3 DNA: TGTGCCTGGAGTTGGGACAGGAATCAGCCCCAGCATTTT; CDR3 protein: CAWSWDRNQPQHF
J gene: TRBJ2-7; clone size: -; V gene: TRBV28; D gene: -; CDR3 length: 17; CDR3 DNA: TGTGCCAGCAGTTTAATTTCGCCGGCAACGGTCCGCTACGAGCAGTACTTC; CDR3 protein: CASSLISPATVRYEQYF
J gene: TRBJ1-1; clone size: -; V gene: TRBV19; D gene: -; CDR3 length: 13; CDR3 DNA: TGTGCCAGTATTCCCAGGATGAACACTGAAGCTTTCTTT; CDR3 protein: CASIPRMNTEAFF
J gene: TRBJ1-6; clone size: -; V gene: TRBV28; D gene: TRBD1; CDR3 length: 14; CDR3 DNA: TGTGCCAGCAGGACAGGGGTAAGGAATTCACCCCTCCACTTT; CDR3 protein: CASRTGVRNSPLHF
J gene: TRBJ1-2; clone size: -; V gene: TRBV9; D gene: TRBD1; CDR3 length: 15; CDR3 DNA: TGTGCCAGCAGCGGGGGACAGGTTGCTAACTATGGCTACACCTTC; CDR3 protein: CASSGGQVANYGYTF
J gene: TRBJ1-4; clone size: -; V gene: TRBV2; D gene: -; CDR3 length: 16; CDR3 DNA: TGTGCCAGCAGTGAAAATCTAGGGACAACTAATGAAAAACTGTTTTTT; CDR3 protein: CASSENLGTTNEKLFF
J gene: TRBJ1-4; clone size: -; V gene: TRBV19; D gene: -; CDR3 length: 16; CDR3 DNA: TGTGCCAGTAGTAGGGGTGGAAGGACCTCTAATGAAAAACTGTTTTTT; CDR3 protein: CASSRGGRTSNEKLFF
J gene: TRBJ2-5; clone size: once; V gene: TRBV28; D gene: TRBD2; CDR3 length: 15; CDR3 DNA: TGTGCCAGCAGTTTCGTGGGGGGGGTAAGGGAGACCCAGTACTTC; CDR3 protein: CASSFVGGVRETQYF
J gene: TRBJ2-7; clone size: -; V gene: TRBV2; D gene: -; CDR3 length: 12; CDR3 DNA: TGTGCCAGCAGTGAAGGGTGGCGGGGAAAGTACTTC; CDR3 protein: CASSEGWRGKYF
J gene: TRBJ2-7; clone size: few; V gene: TRBV7-2; D gene: TRBD1; CDR3 length: 15; CDR3 DNA: TGTGCCAGCAGCTCGACGCGACAGGGGGACTACGAGCAGTACTTC; CDR3 protein: CASSSTRQGDYEQYF
J gene: TRBJ1-6; clone size: -; V gene: TRBV19; D gene: -; CDR3 length: 16; CDR3 DNA: TGTGCCAGTAGTAATGGCAGAGGGGTCGTGGGATCACCCCTCCACTTT; CDR3 protein: CASSNGRGVVGSPLHF
J gene: TRBJ2-7; clone size: -; V gene: TRBV7-9; D gene: TRBD1; CDR3 length: 14; CDR3 DNA: TGTGCCAGCAGTTCGAGACAGGGCCCCTACGAGCAGTACTTC; CDR3 protein: CASSSRQGPYEQYF
J gene: TRBJ2-7; clone size: -; V gene: TRBV29-1; D gene: -; CDR3 length: 13; CDR3 DNA: TGCAGCGTTGATGGTGACAACTCCTACGAGCAGTACTTC; CDR3 protein: CSVDGDNSYEQYF
J gene: TRBJ1-3; clone size: -; V gene: TRBV4-3; D gene: -; CDR3 length: 13; CDR3 DNA: TGCGCCAGCAGCCAAGTGACGGGCAACACCATATATTTT; CDR3 protein: CASSQVTGNTIYF
J gene: TRBJ2-2; clone size: -; V gene: TRBV7-9; D gene: -; CDR3 length: 15; CDR3 DNA: TGTGCCAGCAGCTCGCAGGGAACGGGGACCGGGGAGCTGTTTTTT; CDR3 protein: CASSSQGTGTGELFF
J gene: TRBJ2-7; clone size: few; V gene: TRBV2; D gene: TRBD1; CDR3 length: 16; CDR3 DNA: TGTGCCAGCACGAGGGGAAGAGGACAGGAAATCTACGAGCAGTACTTC; CDR3 protein: CASTRGRGQEIYEQYF
J gene: TRBJ1-2; clone size: -; V gene: TRBV21-1; D gene: -; CDR3 length: 14; CDR3 DNA: TGTGCCAGCAGCAAAAAGACAGGGCCGTGTGGCTACACCTTC; CDR3 protein: CASSKKTGPCGYTF
J gene: TRBJ1-5; clone size: -; V gene: TRBV9; D gene: TRBD1; CDR3 length: 15; CDR3 DNA: TGTGCCAGCAGCTCCGGGACAGGGGTGGGTCAGCCCCAGCATTTT; CDR3 protein: CASSSGTGVGQPQHF
J gene: TRBJ1-4; clone size: -; V gene: TRBV7-2; D gene: -; CDR3 length: 16; CDR3 DNA: TGTGCCAGCAGCTTAGGGCCAGTAGCGGGTAATGAAAAACTGTTTTTT; CDR3 protein: CASSLGPVAGNEKLFF
J gene: TRBJ2-3; clone size: -; V gene: TRBV5-1; D gene: -; CDR3 length: 15; CDR3 DNA: TGCGCCAGCAGCCCCCGGTTGGGGAGCACAGATACGCAGTATTTT; CDR3 protein: CASSPRLGSTDTQYF
J gene: TRBJ2-2; clone size: -; V gene: TRBV3-1/TRBV3-2; D gene: -; CDR3 length: 16; CDR3 DNA: TGTGCCAGCAGCCAACCGAGCGGGGCCAGGGGCGGGGAGCTGTTTTTT; CDR3 protein: CASSQPSGARGGELFF
J gene: TRBJ2-7; clone size: -; V gene: TRBV12-3/TRBV12-4; D gene: -; CDR3 length: 12; CDR3 DNA: TGTGCCAGCAGTTTAGGACAGACCCCCTCCTACTTC; CDR3 protein: CASSLGQTPSYF
J gene: TRBJ1-1; clone size: -; V gene: TRBV9; D gene: -; CDR3 length: 14; CDR3 DNA: TGTGCCAGCAGCGCGACCCCGCGGTTCCCTGAAGCTTTCTTT; CDR3 protein: CASSATPRFPEAFF
J gene: TRBJ1-3; clone size: -; V gene: TRBV29-1; D gene: -; CDR3 length: 13; CDR3 DNA: TGCAGCGGACTACAGGGTTTAGGAAACACCATATATTTT; CDR3 protein: CSGLQGLGNTIYF
J gene: TRBJ1-1; clone size: -; V gene: TRBV4-3; D gene: -; CDR3 length: 16; CDR3 DNA: TGCGCCAGCAGCCAAGATTATACAGGACGAAGGACTGAAGCTTTCTTT; CDR3 protein: CASSQDYTGRRTEAFF
J gene: TRBJ2-2; clone size: -; V gene: TRBV6-5; D gene: TRBD1; CDR3 length: 16; CDR3 DNA: TGTGCCAGCAGTTCCGACGACAGGGGGCTAGACGGGGAGCTGTTTTTT; CDR3 protein: CASSSDDRGLDGELFF
J gene: TRBJ2-7; clone size: -; V gene: TRBV19; D gene: -; CDR3 length: 13; CDR3 DNA: TGTGCCAGTAGTACTACCCCAGGGTTCGAGCAGTACTTC; CDR3 protein: CASSTTPGFEQYF
J gene: TRBJ1-2; clone size: many; V gene: TRBV7-9; D gene: -; CDR3 length: 13; CDR3 DNA: TGTGCCAGCAGCTGGGGGGAAAGCTATGGCTACACCTTC; CDR3 protein: CASSWGESYGYTF
J gene: TRBJ1-2; clone size: -; V gene: TRBV18; D gene: -; CDR3 length: 13; CDR3 DNA: TGTGCCAGCTCACCCGGACAGATTGGCGGCTACACCTTC; CDR3 protein: CASSPGQIGGYTF
J gene: TRBJ1-2; clone size: once; V gene: TRBV9; D gene: -; CDR3 length: 15; CDR3 DNA: TGTGCCAGCAGCGTCGCTGGGACAAACTACTATGGCTACACCTTC; CDR3 protein: CASSVAGTNYYGYTF
J gene: TRBJ1-5; clone size: many; V gene: TRBV20-1; D gene: TRBD1; CDR3 length: 16; CDR3 DNA: TGCAGTGCTAGTAGACAGGGCGTATATGGCAATCAGCCCCAGCATTTT; CDR3 protein: CSASRQGVYGNQPQHF
J gene: TRBJ1-1; clone size: -; V gene: TRBV3-1/TRBV3-2; D gene: -; CDR3 length: 13; CDR3 DNA: TGTGCCAGCAGCCATAACGACAGGTTAAGGGCTTTCTTT; CDR3 protein: CASSHNDRLRAFF
J gene: TRBJ2-1; clone size: once; V gene: TRBV10-2; D gene: -; CDR3 length: 14; CDR3 DNA: TGCGCCAGCAGTGATCGGGGCGTGATCAATGAGCAGTTCTTC; CDR3 protein: CASSDRGVINEQFF
J gene: TRBJ2-1; clone size: -; V gene: TRBV3-1/TRBV3-2; D gene: TRBD2; CDR3 length: 14; CDR3 DNA: TGTGCCACTAGGAGAAGCGGGGGGCACAATGAGCAGTTCTTC; CDR3 protein: CATRRSGGHNEQFF
J gene: TRBJ2-1; clone size: -; V gene: TRBV5-6; D gene: TRBD2; CDR3 length: 17; CDR3 DNA: TGTGCCAGCAGCCGAGGGGTTAGCGGGGCGCTCTACAATGAGCAGTTCTTC; CDR3 protein: CASSRGVSGALYNEQFF
J gene: TRBJ2-2; clone size: -; V gene: TRBV5-6; D gene: -; CDR3 length: 15; CDR3 DNA: TGTGCCAGCAGCTTGTTTGAGGGTTTTACCGGGGAGCTGTTTTTT; CDR3 protein: CASSLFEGFTGELFF
J gene: TRBJ1-3; clone size: -; V gene: TRBV5-1; D gene: -; CDR3 length: 16; CDR3 DNA: TGCGCCAGCAGCTTGGAGGGCATTCCCTCTGGAAACACCATATATTTT; CDR3 protein: CASSLEGIPSGNTIYF